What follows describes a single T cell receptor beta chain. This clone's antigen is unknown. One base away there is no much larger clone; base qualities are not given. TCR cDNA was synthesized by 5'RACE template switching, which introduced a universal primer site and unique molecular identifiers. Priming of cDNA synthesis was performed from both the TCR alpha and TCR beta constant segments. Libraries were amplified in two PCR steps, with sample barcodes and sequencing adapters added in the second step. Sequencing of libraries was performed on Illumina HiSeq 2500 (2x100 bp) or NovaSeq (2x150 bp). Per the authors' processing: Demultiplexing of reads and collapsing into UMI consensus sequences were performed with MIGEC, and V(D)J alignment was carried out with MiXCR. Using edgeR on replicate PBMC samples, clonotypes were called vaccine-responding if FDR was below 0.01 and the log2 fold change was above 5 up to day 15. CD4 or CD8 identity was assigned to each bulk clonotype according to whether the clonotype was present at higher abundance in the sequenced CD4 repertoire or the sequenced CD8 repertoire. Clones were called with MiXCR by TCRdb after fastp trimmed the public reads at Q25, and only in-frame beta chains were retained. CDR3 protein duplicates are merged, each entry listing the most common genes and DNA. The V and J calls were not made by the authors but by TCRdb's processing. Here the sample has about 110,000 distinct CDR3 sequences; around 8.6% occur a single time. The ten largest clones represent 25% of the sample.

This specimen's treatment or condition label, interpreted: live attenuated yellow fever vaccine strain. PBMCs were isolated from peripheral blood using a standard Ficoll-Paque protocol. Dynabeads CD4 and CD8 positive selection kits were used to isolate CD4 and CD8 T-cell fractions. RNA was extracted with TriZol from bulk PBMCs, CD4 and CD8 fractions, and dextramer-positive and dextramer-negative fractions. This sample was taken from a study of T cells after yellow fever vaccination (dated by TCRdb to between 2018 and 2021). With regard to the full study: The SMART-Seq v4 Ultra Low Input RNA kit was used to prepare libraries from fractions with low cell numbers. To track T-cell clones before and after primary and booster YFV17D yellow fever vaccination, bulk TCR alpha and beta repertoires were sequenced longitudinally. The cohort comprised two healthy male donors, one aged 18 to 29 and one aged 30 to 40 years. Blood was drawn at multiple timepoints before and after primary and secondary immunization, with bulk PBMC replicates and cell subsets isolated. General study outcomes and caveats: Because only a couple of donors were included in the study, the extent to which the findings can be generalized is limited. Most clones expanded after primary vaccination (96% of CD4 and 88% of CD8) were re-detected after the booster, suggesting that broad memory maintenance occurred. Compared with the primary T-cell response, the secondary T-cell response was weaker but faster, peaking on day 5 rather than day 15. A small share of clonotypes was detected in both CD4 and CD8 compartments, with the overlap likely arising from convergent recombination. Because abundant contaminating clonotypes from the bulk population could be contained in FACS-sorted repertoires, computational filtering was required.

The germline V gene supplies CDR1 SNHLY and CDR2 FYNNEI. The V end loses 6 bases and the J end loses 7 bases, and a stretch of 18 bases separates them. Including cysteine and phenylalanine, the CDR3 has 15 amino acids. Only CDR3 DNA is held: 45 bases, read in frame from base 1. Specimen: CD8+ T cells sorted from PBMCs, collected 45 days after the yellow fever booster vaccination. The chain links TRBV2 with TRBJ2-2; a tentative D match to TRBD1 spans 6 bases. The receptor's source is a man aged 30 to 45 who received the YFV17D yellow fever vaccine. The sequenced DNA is TGTGCCAGCAGGGAGGACAGTGGGTCGAGCGGGGAGCTGTTTTTT. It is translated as CASREDSGSSGELFF.